A single sample gave rise to the 24 T cell receptor beta chains below, sequenced in a study of cytomegalovirus exposure and HLA in healthy donors. The primer mix had 60 Vbeta and 13 Jbeta primers. Libraries were prepared by immunoSEQ multiplex PCR; TCRdb keeps only in-frame clonotypes and omits some of them. The table shows about 130,000 clones, with around 83% occurring only once. Specimen: PBMCs. The receptors stem from a girl aged 2 to 10 in good health and CMV-seronegative.

The V call is TRBV7-2, the J call TRBJ1-2, with TRBD1 matching over 7 bases. The CDR3 loop spans 15 amino acids. V lost 5 bases, J lost 3 bases, and 9 bases stayed unmatched. Germline V gene data show CDR1 as SGHTA and CDR2 as FQGNSA. The CDR3 loop reads CASSRDSRGYYGYTF. CDR3 coding DNA: TGTGCCAGCAGCCGGGACAGCCGAGGGTACTATGGCTACACCTTC. Drawing the rest from reference TRBV7-2 and TRBJ1-2, the complete variable domain is GAGVSQSPSNKVTEKGKDVELRCDPISGHTALYWYRQSLGQGLEFLIYFQGNSAPDKSGLPSDRFSAERTGGSVSTLTIQRTQQEDSAVYLCASSRDSRGYYGYTFGSGTRLTVV.

This chain links TRBV7-6 with TRBJ2-1; TRBD2 might be the D (5 bases). With 3 bases removed from V and 5 bases from J, the gap between germline ends came to 8 bases. This CDR3 region has 13 residues. The germline V gene encodes CDR1 SGHVS and CDR2 FNYEAQ. The CDR3 sequence: CASSLEVNNEQFF. The DNA for the CDR3 is TGTGCCAGCAGCTTGGAGGTTAACAATGAGCAGTTCTTC.

The rearrangement uses TRBV4-1 and TRBJ1-2, with a possible D match to TRBD1 (6 bases). Germline loops: CDR1 MGHRA, CDR2 YSYEKL. Deletions cut 0 bases from V and 4 bases from J, with 12 bases between. The CDR3 spans 15 residues. CDR3 coding DNA: TGCGCCAGCAGCCAAGAGTTCTACAGGGTCTATGGCTACACCTTC. It codes for CASSQEFYRVYGYTF.

This rearrangement joins TRBV11-2 to TRBJ2-1; D remains ambiguous. Trimming pared 3 bases from V and 6 bases from J, leaving 3 bases between. Germline CDR1 and CDR2: SGHAT and FQNNGV. CDR3 length: 11 amino acids. CDR3 in DNA: TGTGCCAGCAGCTTCCTCAATGAGCAGTTCTTC. It is translated as CASSFLNEQFF.

The chain has TRBV28 and TRBJ2-1; 11 positions agree with TRBD1. Germline assignment: CDR1 MDHEN and CDR2 SYDVKM. The CDR3 is 15 residues long. V gave up 6 bases and J gave up 3 bases; unmatched junction bases: 4. The CDR3 DNA reads as TGTGCCAGCAGCCCGGACAGGGGGCTCTACAATGAGCAGTTCTTC. Translation: CASSPDRGLYNEQFF.

The CDR3 is CASSETGVPSTDTQYF. In DNA, the CDR3 is TGTGCCAGCAGTGAAACAGGGGTGCCTAGCACAGATACGCAGTATTTT. V gene TRBV6-1 combines with J gene TRBJ2-3, with 7 bases lining up with TRBD1. The V gene end was trimmed by 2 bases and the J gene end by 0 bases; junction bases not matched to a gene: 5. CDR3 length: 16 residues. Germline CDR1 is MNHNS and CDR2 is SASEGT.

The V and J genes are TRBV7-2 and TRBJ2-3; D perhaps matches TRBD1 (5 bases). The CDR3 has 14 residues. Trimming took 0 bases from V and 6 from J, leaving 10 bases between them. The V gene's germline CDR1 is SGHTA and CDR2 FQGNSA. The CDR3 loop is CASSLARTPDTQYF. Here the CDR3 DNA reads TGTGCCAGCAGCTTAGCCCGGACACCCGATACGCAGTATTTT.

V is TRBV5-4 and J is TRBJ2-5; 12 bases agree with TRBD2. Germline loops: CDR1 SGHNT, CDR2 YYREEE (reference sequence). After removal of 4 bases from V and 4 bases from J, the junction contained 8 bases not matched to a gene. This CDR3 contains 16 residues. The CDR3 is CASSGRLAGVRETQYF. Written as DNA, the CDR3 is TGTGCCAGCAGCGGTAGACTAGCGGGAGTACGAGAGACCCAGTACTTC.

The genes are TRBV29-1 and TRBJ1-1; D gene ambiguous. The CDR3 is made up of 13 amino acids. Germline V gene data show CDR1 as SQVTM and CDR2 as ANQGSEA. Trimming stripped 4 bases from V and 4 bases from J, with 13 bases between. The CDR3 is CSVAGLYGTEAFF. In nucleotides, the CDR3 is TGCAGCGTTGCCGGGTTGTATGGCACTGAAGCTTTCTTT.

The rearrangement uses TRBV28 and TRBJ2-7; D possibly corresponds to TRBD1 (6 bases). V shed 2 bases and J shed 0 bases, with 11 bases lying between them. Germline lookup yields CDR1 MDHEN and CDR2 SYDVKM. The CDR3 is made up of 15 amino acids. The CDR3: CASSLLGQSSYEQYF. The CDR3 region has the DNA TGTGCCAGCAGTTTACTAGGACAGAGCTCCTACGAGCAGTACTTC.

The rearrangement links TRBV9 to TRBJ1-2, with D possibly being TRBD1 (6 bases). Germline V CDR1 and CDR2: SGDLS, YYNGEE. V was clipped by 6 bases and J by 5 bases, with 17 bases between them. The CDR3 contains 14 residues. CDR3 loop: CASTTGGRSYGYTF. The CDR3 bases are TGTGCCAGCACCACTGGGGGCCGGAGTTATGGCTACACCTTC.

This clone was seen just once. The chain employs TRBV5-1 and TRBJ2-5, with D possibly being TRBD1 (5 bases). The CDR3 has 19 residues. The germline V gene has CDR1 SGHRS and CDR2 YFSETQ. Trimming left V 5 bases short and J 0 bases short, with 26 bases between. The CDR3 is CASSLTTPVGQGYQETQYF. The CDR3, as DNA: TGCGCCAGCAGTCTTACAACACCTGTCGGTCAGGGATACCAAGAGACCCAGTACTTC.

In this sample, this clone turned up a few times. V usage is TRBV7-9 and J usage is TRBJ2-1; maybe TRBD1 (6 bases). Germline V gene sequence: CDR1 SEHNR, CDR2 FQNEAQ (reference sequence). V lost 3 bases and J lost 4, with 10 bases in between. The CDR3 length is 14 residues. CDR3 coding DNA: TGTGCCAGCAGCTTGGGGGCCGGATACAATGAGCAGTTCTTC. It translates to CASSLGAGYNEQFF.

The chain carries TRBV27 and TRBJ2-7, with 9 bases that match TRBD1. Germline CDR1 MNHEY, CDR2 SMNVEV (reference sequence). The CDR3 contains 13 residues. Trimming cost V 6 bases and J 7 bases; bases outside gene matches: 7. CDR3 bases: TGTGCCAGCAGCCGGGACAGGGCGAGGGAGCAGTACTTC. It specifies CASSRDRAREQYF.

The CDR3 here is CASSPQTGDSGNTIYF. The CDR3 bases are TGTGCCAGCAGCCCACAGACAGGGGACTCTGGAAACACCATATATTTT. The chain links TRBV13 to TRBJ1-3; 8 bases map to TRBD1. CDR3 length equals 16 residues. Germline values: CDR1 PRHDT, CDR2 FYEKMQ (reference sequence). The J segment lost 0 bases and the V segment lost 5 bases, leaving 6 bases of the junction unmatched.

V is TRBV4-1 and J is TRBJ2-2; 9 bases line up with TRBD2. The CDR3 contains 16 residues. The germline V gene encodes CDR1 MGHRA and CDR2 YSYEKL. Unmatched junction bases numbered 9, after V lost 4 bases and J lost 6 bases. The chain's CDR3 is CASSRGYGGRAGELFF. For the CDR3, the DNA is TGCGCCAGCAGCCGAGGGTACGGCGGGAGGGCCGGGGAGCTGTTTTTT.

This chain joins TRBV27 and TRBJ2-1; D is possibly TRBD2 (6 bases). The germline V and J ends were trimmed by 1 base and 8 bases, with 18 bases remaining between them. Germline lookup yields CDR1 MNHEY and CDR2 SMNVEV (reference sequence). The CDR3 runs to 16 residues. CDR3 nucleotides: TGTGCCAGCAGTTTATTCGGGACGGGAGAAGGCTATGAGCAGTTCTTC. Translating gives CASSLFGTGEGYEQFF.

This clone was seen once. The rearrangement uses TRBV2 and TRBJ1-5; 7 bases align to TRBD1. V shed 8 bases and J 9 bases; nucleotides not matched to a gene: 7. Germline CDR1 is SNHLY and CDR2 is FYNNEI. This CDR3 has 12 amino acids. The CDR3 here is CASDQGGRPQHF. The CDR3 region has the DNA TGTGCCAGCGACCAGGGGGGTCGGCCCCAGCATTTT.

V gene TRBV4-2 combines with J gene TRBJ2-1; 12 positions match TRBD1. The junction had 5 bases not matched to a gene; V was cut back by 0 bases and J by 8 bases. CDR3 size: 16 residues. CDR1 and CDR2 from the germline V gene are LGHNA and YNFKEQ. For the CDR3, the DNA is TGTGCCAGCAGCCAAGACGCTGGGACAGGGGGCTATGAGCAGTTCTTC. It encodes CASSQDAGTGGYEQFF.

This chain uses TRBV19 with TRBJ1-1, with D unresolved. Germline V lookup: CDR1 LNHDA, CDR2 SQIVND (reference sequence). V was pared by 7 bases and J by 6 bases, with 9 bases between. The CDR3 runs 11 residues. The CDR3: CASIGKSEAFF. The CDR3 coding sequence is TGTGCCAGTATCGGGAAATCTGAAGCTTTCTTT.

This clone was recorded a few times. This CDR3 is CASSTPGDSPLHF. DNA for the CDR3: TGTGCCAGTAGTACCCCGGGGGATTCACCCCTCCACTTT. J is TRBJ1-6 and V is TRBV19; D perhaps matches TRBD1 (5 bases). This CDR3 has 13 residues. CDR1 and CDR2 from the germline V gene are LNHDA and SQIVND (reference sequence). Trimming took 4 bases from V and 8 from J, leaving 9 bases between them.

This chain uses TRBV7-8 with TRBJ1-5, with D maybe TRBD1 (6 bases). The V end was cut by 1 base, the J end by 7 bases, with 8 bases between. Looked up from germline, CDR1 is SGHVS and CDR2 is FQNEAQ. The CDR3 totals 13 residues. In nucleotides, the CDR3 is TGTGCCAGCAGCTTAGGAAGGGGGCAGCCCCAGCATTTT. Residues: CASSLGRGQPQHF.

The CDR3 DNA follows: TGTGCCAGCAGCGACCCTAGCGGCGGCGCAATGAACACTGAAGCTTTCTTT. Protein product: CASSDPSGGAMNTEAFF. The gene calls are TRBV7-9 and TRBJ1-1, with unresolved D. V was clipped by 5 bases and J by 0 bases, with 19 bases between them. In germline, CDR1 is SEHNR, CDR2 FQNEAQ (reference sequence). The CDR3 totals 17 residues.

There are a few counts of this clone. The gene calls are TRBV11-3 and TRBJ2-5, with TRBD2 identical over 10 bases. Germline-derived CDR1 and CDR2 are SGHNT and YENEEA. This CDR3 region has 17 residues. The V and J ends lost 5 bases and 3 bases, in that order; junction bases with no gene match: 12. DNA of the CDR3: TGTGCCAGCAGCACCGTTCTAGCGGGGGCCTTGGAAGAGACCCAGTACTTC. Amino acid sequence: CASSTVLAGALEETQYF. Drawing the rest from reference TRBV11-3 and TRBJ2-5, the complete variable domain is EAGVVQSPRYKIIEKKQPVAFWCNPISGHNTLYWYLQNLGQGPELLIRYENEEAVDDSQLPKDRFSAERLKGVDSTLKIQPAELGDSAVYLCASSTVLAGALEETQYFGPGTRLLVL.